This T cell receptor (beta chain) was sequenced in a study of CD8 T cells in Susac syndrome (dated by TCRdb to the late 2010s). Regarding the research as a whole: Among the Susac syndrome patients who were sequenced, clinically active disease was present in 5 or 6 and clinical remission was observed in under ten. At blood withdrawal, Susac syndrome patients were therapy-naive, treated with corticosteroids (with IVIg additionally given to some), or treated with IVIg alone. Whether CD8+ T cell activation and differentiation in Susac syndrome was antigen driven was tested using repertoire sequencing.

The germline V end is reduced by 1 base and the J end by 4 bases; junction bases left unmatched: 7. The CDR3 runs 16 residues from the cysteine to the phenylalanine. Only CDR3 DNA is held: 48 bases, read in frame from base 1. RNA was extracted using the RNeasy kit, and roughly 0.45 to 1 ug of the RNA was reverse transcribed with random hexamers. The immunoSEQ multiplex PCR assay, which covers 54 Vbeta and 13 Jbeta segments, was used to amplify TCR beta CDR3 regions. PCR amplification bias was corrected by using a synthetic template baseline for primer optimization and computational correction. The paper's processing steps were these. Reads were assigned to V, D and J genes according to IMGT and analyzed in immunoSEQ Analyzer, with only productive sequences retained. To calculate clonality, Shannon entropy was normalized by log2 of the number of productive unique sequences and then subtracted from one. Public and private clones were assessed among the 100 most prevalent clones of each patient and control. Clones were defined as Susac-specific when absent from the healthy and MS cohorts, from roughly 1,000 published viral clones and from other ImmuneACCESS disease sequences. TCRdb applied fastp at Q25 and MiXCR to the public reads, then kept only in-frame beta chains. Each CDR3 protein appears once, grouped with its most common genes and DNA. The V and J calls come from TCRdb's annotation, not from the publication. This sample comprises about 94,000 distinct CDR3 sequences, about 94% of them detected only once. Less than 0.4% of the sample is held by the ten biggest clonotypes.

Results the study describes overall, beyond this receptor: The TCR sequencing and HLA analysis was acknowledged to have included a relatively small number of individuals. In the CD4+ T cell repertoire of Susac syndrome patients, clonal expansion was not detected.

Peripheral blood CD8+ and CD4+ T cells from healthy donors, Susac syndrome patients and multiple sclerosis patients were profiled using high-throughput TCR beta sequencing. The Susac syndrome patients fulfilled recently defined diagnostic criteria for either definite or probable disease. CD8+ TEMRA cells were enriched by FACS, while bulk CD8+ and CD4+ T cells were purified by magnetic negative isolation. Blood was drawn into EDTA tubes, processed within 24 hours, and PBMCs were isolated by density gradient centrifugation. PBMCs intended for TCR sequencing were frozen in liquid nitrogen and were later thawed in a 37 degrees C water bath. The sorted or isolated CD4+, CD8+ and CD8+ TEMRA cells reached a purity of at least 90%. As to this clonotype: Its antigen is still unknown. The input lacks base qualities; no much larger clone sits a single base away.

Material for sequencing was CD4+ T cells from PBMCs. Rearrangement joined TRBV12-3 or TRBV12-4 to TRBJ1-3; 7 middle bases align to TRBD1. This TCR came from a human donor with Susac syndrome. Read as DNA, the sequence is TGTGCCAGCAGTTTAGGGACAGGCGTCTACGGAAACACCATATATTTT. This yields the protein CASSLGTGVYGNTIYF.